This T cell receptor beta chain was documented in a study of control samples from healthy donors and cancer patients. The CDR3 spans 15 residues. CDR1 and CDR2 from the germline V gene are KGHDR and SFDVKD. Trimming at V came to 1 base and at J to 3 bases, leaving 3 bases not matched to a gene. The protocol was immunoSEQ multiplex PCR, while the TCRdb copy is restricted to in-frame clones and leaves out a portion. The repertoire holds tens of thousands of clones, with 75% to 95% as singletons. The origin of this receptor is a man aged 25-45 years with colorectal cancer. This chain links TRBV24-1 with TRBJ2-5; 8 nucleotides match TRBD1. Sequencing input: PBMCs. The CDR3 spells CATSDLGQGEETQYF. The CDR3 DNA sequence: TGTGCCACCAGTGATTTAGGACAGGGAGAAGAGACCCAGTACTTC.